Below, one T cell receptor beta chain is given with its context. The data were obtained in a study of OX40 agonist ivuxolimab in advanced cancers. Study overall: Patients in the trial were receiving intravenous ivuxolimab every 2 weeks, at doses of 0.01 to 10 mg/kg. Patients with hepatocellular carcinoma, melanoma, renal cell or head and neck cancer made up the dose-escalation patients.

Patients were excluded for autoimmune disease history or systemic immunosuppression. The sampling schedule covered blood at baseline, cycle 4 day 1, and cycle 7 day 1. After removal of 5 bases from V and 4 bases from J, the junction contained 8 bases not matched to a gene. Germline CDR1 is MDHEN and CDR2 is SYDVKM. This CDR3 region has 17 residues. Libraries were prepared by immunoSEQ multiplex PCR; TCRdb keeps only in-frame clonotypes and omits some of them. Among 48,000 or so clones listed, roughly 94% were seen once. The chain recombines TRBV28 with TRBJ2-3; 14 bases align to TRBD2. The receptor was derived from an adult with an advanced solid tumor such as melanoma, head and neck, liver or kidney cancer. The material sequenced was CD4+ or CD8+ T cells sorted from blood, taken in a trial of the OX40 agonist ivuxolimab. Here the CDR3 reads CASSPRLAGGPADTQYF. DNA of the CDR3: TGTGCCAGCAGTCCCAGACTAGCGGGAGGGCCGGCAGATACGCAGTATTTT.